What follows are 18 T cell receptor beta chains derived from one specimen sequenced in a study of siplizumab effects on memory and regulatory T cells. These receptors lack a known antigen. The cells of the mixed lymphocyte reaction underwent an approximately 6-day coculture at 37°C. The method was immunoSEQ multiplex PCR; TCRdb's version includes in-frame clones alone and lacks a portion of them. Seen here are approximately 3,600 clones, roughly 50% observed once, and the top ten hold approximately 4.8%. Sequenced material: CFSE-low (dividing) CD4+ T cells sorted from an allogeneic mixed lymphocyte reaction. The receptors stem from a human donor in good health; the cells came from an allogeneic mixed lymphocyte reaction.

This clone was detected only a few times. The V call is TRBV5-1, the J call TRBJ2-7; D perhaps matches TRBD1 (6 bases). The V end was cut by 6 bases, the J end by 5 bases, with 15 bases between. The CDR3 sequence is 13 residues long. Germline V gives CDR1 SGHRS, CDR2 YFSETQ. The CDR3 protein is CASKNQGQNEQYF. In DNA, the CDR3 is TGCGCCAGCAAGAATCAGGGGCAAAACGAGCAGTACTTC.

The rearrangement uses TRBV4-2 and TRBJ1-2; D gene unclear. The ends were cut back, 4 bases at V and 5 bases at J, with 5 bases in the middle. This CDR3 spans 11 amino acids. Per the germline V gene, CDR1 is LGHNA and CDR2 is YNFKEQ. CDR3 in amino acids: CASSLGYGYTF. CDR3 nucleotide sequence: TGTGCCAGCAGCCTCGGGTATGGCTACACCTTC.

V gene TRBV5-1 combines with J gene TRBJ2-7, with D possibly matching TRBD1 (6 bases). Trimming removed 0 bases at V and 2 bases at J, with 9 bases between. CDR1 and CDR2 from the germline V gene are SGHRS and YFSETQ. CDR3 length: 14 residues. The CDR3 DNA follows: TGCGCCAGCAGCTTGGACGGACAGACCTACGAGCAGTACTTC. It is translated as CASSLDGQTYEQYF.

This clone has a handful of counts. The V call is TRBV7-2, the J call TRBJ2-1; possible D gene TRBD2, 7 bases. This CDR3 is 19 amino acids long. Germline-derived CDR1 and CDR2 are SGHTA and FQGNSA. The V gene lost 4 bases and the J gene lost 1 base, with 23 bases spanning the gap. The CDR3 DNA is TGTGCCAGCAGCTCGAATGGACTAGGGGGGGAGGGATCCTACAATGAGCAGTTCTTC. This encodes CASSSNGLGGEGSYNEQFF.

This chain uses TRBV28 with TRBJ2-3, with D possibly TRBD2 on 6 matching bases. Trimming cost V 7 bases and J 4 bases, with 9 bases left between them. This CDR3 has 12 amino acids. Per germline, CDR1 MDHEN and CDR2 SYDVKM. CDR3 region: CASKERADTQYF. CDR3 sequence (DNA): TGTGCCAGCAAGGAGCGGGCAGATACGCAGTATTTT.

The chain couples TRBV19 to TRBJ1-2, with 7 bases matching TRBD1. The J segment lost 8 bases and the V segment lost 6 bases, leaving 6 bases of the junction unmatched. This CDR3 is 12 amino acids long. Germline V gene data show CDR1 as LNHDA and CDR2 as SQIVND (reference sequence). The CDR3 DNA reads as TGTGCCAGTAGGGGGACAGTTGAAGGCTACACCTTC. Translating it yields CASRGTVEGYTF.

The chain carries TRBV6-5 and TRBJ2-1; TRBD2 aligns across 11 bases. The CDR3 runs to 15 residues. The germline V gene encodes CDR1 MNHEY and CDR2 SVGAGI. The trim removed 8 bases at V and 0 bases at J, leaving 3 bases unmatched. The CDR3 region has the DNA TGTGCCAGCGGAACTAGCGGGGGCTCCTACAATGAGCAGTTCTTC. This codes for CASGTSGGSYNEQFF.

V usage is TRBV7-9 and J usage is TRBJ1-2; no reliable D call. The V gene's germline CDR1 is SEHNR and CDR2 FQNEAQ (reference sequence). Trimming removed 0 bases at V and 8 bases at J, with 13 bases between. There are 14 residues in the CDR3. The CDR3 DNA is TGTGCCAGCAGCTTAGCAGCGGTCTCGATAGGCTACACCTTC. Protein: CASSLAAVSIGYTF.

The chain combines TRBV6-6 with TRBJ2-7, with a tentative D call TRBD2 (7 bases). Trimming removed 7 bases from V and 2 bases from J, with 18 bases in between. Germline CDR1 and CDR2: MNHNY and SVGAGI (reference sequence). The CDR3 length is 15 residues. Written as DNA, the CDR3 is TGTGCCAGCACCGACGGGCGGGGGCGGACCTACGAGCAGTACTTC. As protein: CASTDGRGRTYEQYF.

CDR3 coding DNA: TGTGCCAGCAGTTACTCTAGGCTAGCGGCAGATACGCAGTATTTT. It translates to CASSYSRLAADTQYF. V usage is TRBV6-5 and J usage is TRBJ2-3; 7 bases line up with TRBD2. CDR1 MNHEY and CDR2 SVGAGI come from the germline V gene. The CDR3 spans 15 residues. V gave up 0 bases and J gave up 4 bases; unmatched junction bases: 4.

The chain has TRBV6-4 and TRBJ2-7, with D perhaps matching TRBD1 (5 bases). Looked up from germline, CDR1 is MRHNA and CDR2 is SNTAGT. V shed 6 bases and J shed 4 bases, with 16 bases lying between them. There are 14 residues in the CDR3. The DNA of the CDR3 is TGTGCCAGCAGCGTCGTCGCAGGGCATTACGAGCAGTACTTC. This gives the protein CASSVVAGHYEQYF.

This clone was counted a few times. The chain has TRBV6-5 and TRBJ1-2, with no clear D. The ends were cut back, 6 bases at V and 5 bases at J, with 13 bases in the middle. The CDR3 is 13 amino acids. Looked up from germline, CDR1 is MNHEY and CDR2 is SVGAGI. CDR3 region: CASSIDGGYGYTF. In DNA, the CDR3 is TGTGCCAGCAGCATTGACGGAGGATATGGCTACACCTTC.

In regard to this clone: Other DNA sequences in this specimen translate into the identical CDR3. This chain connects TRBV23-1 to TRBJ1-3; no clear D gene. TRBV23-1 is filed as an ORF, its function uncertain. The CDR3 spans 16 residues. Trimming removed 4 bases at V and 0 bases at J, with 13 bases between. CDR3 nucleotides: TGCGCCAGCAGTCGATCTGCGATGAGCTCTGGAAACACCATATATTTT. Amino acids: CASSRSAMSSGNTIYF.

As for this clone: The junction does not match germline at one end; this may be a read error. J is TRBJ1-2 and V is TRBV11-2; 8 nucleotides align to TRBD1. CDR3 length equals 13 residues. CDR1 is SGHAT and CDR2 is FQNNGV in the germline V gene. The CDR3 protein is CASSLDRGRGYTF. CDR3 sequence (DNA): TGTGCCAGCAGCCTAGACAGGGGACGGGGCTACACCTTC.

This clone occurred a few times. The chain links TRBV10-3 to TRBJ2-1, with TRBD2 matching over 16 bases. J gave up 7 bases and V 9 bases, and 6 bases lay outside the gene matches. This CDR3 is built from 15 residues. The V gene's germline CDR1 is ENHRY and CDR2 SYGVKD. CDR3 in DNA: TGTGCCATGGGACTAGCGGGGGGGCTTGAGAATGAGCAGTTCTTC. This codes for CAMGLAGGLENEQFF.

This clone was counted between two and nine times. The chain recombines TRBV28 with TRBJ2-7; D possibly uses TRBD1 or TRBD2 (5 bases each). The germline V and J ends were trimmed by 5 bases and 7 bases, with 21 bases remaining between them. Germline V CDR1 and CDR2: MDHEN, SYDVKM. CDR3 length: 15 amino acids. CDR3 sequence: CASSPGDRAIREQYF. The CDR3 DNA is TGTGCCAGCAGTCCCGGGGACCGGGCTATTCGGGAGCAGTACTTC.

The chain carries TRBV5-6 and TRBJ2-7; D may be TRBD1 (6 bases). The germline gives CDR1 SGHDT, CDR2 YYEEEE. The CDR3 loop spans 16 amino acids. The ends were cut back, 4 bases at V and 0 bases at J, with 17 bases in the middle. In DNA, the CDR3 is TGTGCCAGCAGCCTGCTTGGGGGCATGAGCTCCTACGAGCAGTACTTC. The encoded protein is CASSLLGGMSSYEQYF.

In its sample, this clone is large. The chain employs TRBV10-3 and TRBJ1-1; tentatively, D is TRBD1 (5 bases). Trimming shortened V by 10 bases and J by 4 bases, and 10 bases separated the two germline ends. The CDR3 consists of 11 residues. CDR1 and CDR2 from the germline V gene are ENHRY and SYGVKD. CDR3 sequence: CASTRGTEAFF. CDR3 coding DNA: TGTGCCAGCACAAGGGGCACTGAAGCTTTCTTT.